This passage covers 12 T cell receptor beta chains from one sample sequenced in a study of human T cells and chemical hapten exposure. TCRdb ran MiXCR on the 5' RACE reads and lists one entry per CDR3 protein. The top ten clones hold approximately 3% of a sample with fewer than 150,000 distinct CDR3 sequences, approximately 20% of them seen once. Total RNA was extracted from unfractionated whole blood. These receptors were taken from a human donor in good health.

The chain joins TRBV4-1 to TRBJ2-4; unclear D gene. The CDR3 sequence is 15 residues long. Germline CDR1 is MGHRA and CDR2 is YSYEKL. The germline V and J ends were trimmed by 1 base and 1 base, with 8 bases remaining between them. CDR3 in amino acids: CASSQARRAKNIQYF. In DNA, the CDR3 is TGCGCCAGCAGCCAAGCCCGACGGGCCAAAAACATTCAGTACTTC.

V is TRBV19 and J is TRBJ2-6; D ambiguous. Trimming stripped 6 bases from V and 0 bases from J, with 6 bases between. Germline values: CDR1 LNHDA, CDR2 SQIVND (reference sequence). The CDR3 covers 14 residues. The CDR3 nucleotides read TGTGCCAGTAGCCGGTACTCTGGGGCCAACGTCCTGACTTTC. This sequence encodes CASSRYSGANVLTF.

The chain links TRBV29-1 to TRBJ2-1, with a tentative D call TRBD2 (7 bases). Per germline, CDR1 SQVTM and CDR2 ANQGSEA. V gave up 7 bases and J gave up 9 bases, with 13 bases separating them. There are 11 residues in the CDR3. CDR3 sequence: CSGGGDGEQFF. In nucleotides, the CDR3 is TGCAGCGGAGGGGGGGACGGTGAGCAGTTCTTC.

This clonotype was seen more than once but under ten times. This chain uses TRBV28 with TRBJ1-6; 7 bases map to TRBD1. The V segment lost 7 bases and the J segment 8 bases; nucleotides outside the gene matches: 17. This CDR3 is 17 amino acids long. Germline-derived CDR1 and CDR2 are MDHEN and SYDVKM. CDR3 in DNA: TGTGCCAGCACTAAAACAAAGGGGACAGCAGAGCATTCACCCCTCCACTTT. This translates into CASTKTKGTAEHSPLHF. Combining the CDR3 with reference TRBV28 and TRBJ1-6 gives the whole variable domain DVKVTQSSRYLVKRTGEKVFLECVQDMDHENMFWYRQDPGLGLRLIYFSYDVKMKEKGDIPEGYSVSREKKERFSLILESASTNQTSMYLCASTKTKGTAEHSPLHFGNGTRLTVT.

This clonotype was detected only a few times. The CDR3 DNA reads TGCGCCAGCAGCTTGGAAGGGACTAGCGGGAGGGCGAAGTTCTTC. This gives the protein CASSLEGTSGRAKFF. V is TRBV5-1 and J is TRBJ2-1, with 16 nucleotides matching TRBD2. CDR1 and CDR2 from the germline V gene are SGHRS and YFSETQ. V lost 0 bases to trimming and J lost 14 bases; unmatched junction nucleotides: 5. The CDR3 totals 15 residues.

This clonotype appeared a few times. The chain employs TRBV28 and TRBJ1-2; a possible D gene is TRBD1 (6 bases). The CDR3 is made up of 12 amino acids. V lost 6 bases and J lost 9, with 14 bases in between. Germline V gives CDR1 MDHEN, CDR2 SYDVKM. The CDR3 spells CASRPGHHSYTF. The DNA for the CDR3 is TGTGCCAGCAGACCGGGACATCATAGCTACACCTTC.

In its sample, this clonotype was seen a few times. V is TRBV15 and J is TRBJ2-1, with TRBD1 as a possible D gene (5 bases). The V gene's germline CDR1 is LNHNV and CDR2 YYDKDF (reference sequence). V was shortened by 6 bases and J by 8 bases, with 11 bases between the two germline ends. CDR3 length: 12 residues. The CDR3 is CATSSRRDEQFF. The DNA of the CDR3 is TGTGCCACCAGTTCCCGCAGGGATGAGCAGTTCTTC.

The CDR3 sequence is CASSRLDGEKLFF. CDR3 nucleotide sequence: TGTGCCAGCTCACGATTGGACGGGGAAAAACTGTTTTTT. The genes are TRBV18 and TRBJ1-4; no firm D call. The CDR3 totals 13 residues. Per the germline V gene, CDR1 is KGHSH and CDR2 is LQKENI. Trimming removed 4 bases from V and 8 bases from J, with 11 bases in between.

This clonotype was detected only a few times. V is TRBV12-3 or TRBV12-4 and J is TRBJ1-5; D unresolved. The ends were cut back, 5 bases at V and 2 bases at J, with 16 bases in the middle. The CDR3 runs to 16 residues. The CDR3 coding sequence is TGTGCCAGCAGTCTTTGGACCCGGGCGGGCAATCAGCCCCAGCATTTT. This encodes CASSLWTRAGNQPQHF.

CDR3: CASSQAGPSTDTQYF. The CDR3 DNA is TGTGCCAGCAGCCAAGCGGGACCAAGCACAGATACGCAGTATTTT. The V call is TRBV3-1, the J call TRBJ2-3, with D perhaps matching TRBD1 or TRBD2 (5 bases each). The germline CDR1 and CDR2 sequences are LGHDT and YNNKEL (reference sequence). The CDR3 contains 15 residues. Trimming left V 1 base short and J 0 bases short, with 8 bases between.

The rearrangement joins TRBV6-5 to TRBJ1-1; the D gene is possibly TRBD1 (6 bases). This CDR3 is built from 15 residues. The V end was cut by 0 bases, the J end by 4 bases, with 12 bases between. Germline CDR1 and CDR2: MNHEY and SVGAGI. The CDR3 here is CASSYSIQGITEAFF. For the CDR3, the DNA is TGTGCCAGCAGTTACTCGATTCAGGGGATCACTGAAGCTTTCTTT.

The V gene is TRBV28, the J gene TRBJ2-3; no definite D call. Germline CDR1 reads MDHEN; CDR2 reads SYDVKM. This CDR3 comprises 15 residues. Trimming removed 4 bases at V and 0 bases at J, with 11 bases between. In DNA, the CDR3 is TGTGCCAGCAGTTCTAGTGAAACCAGCACAGATACGCAGTATTTT. Encoded protein: CASSSSETSTDTQYF.